This T cell receptor beta chain was captured in a study of T cell repertoires in cytomegalovirus infection (dated by TCRdb to between 2017 and 2020). In terms of the full investigation: Donor HLA type was relevant to the analysis, because carriage of CMV infection together with the matching HLA type was indicated by public TCR beta signatures.

Study-wide conclusions, independent of this receptor: In both this cohort and an independent roughly 330-donor cohort, the cumulative frequency of public TCR beta family members distinguished carriers of CMV infection plus the relevant HLA type. In the ex vivo response, HLA-C-restricted CMV-specific TCR beta clonotypes were dominant, and in two of eight donors the single most frequent clonotype came from this HLA-C-restricted group.

This clonotype was found many times. This clone's antigen is unknown. There are no base qualities to consult, and no much larger clone falls within one base. TCRdb records Illumina HiSeq 1500 as the sequencer. The public reads were quality trimmed at Q25 with fastp and then assembled into clones with MiXCR by TCRdb, keeping productive beta chains. Merged by CDR3 protein, the rows form single entries marked with the most common genes and DNA. The sample table shows fewer than 80,000 distinct CDR3 sequences, and roughly 3.6% are seen once. The top ten hold 4.6% of the sample. V and J lose 7 bases and 3 bases, and a span of 17 bases separates them. CDR3 length: 15 amino acids, cysteine to phenylalanine. The retained sequence is limited to the CDR3, 45 bases, with the frame set at the first base. The germline V gene specifies MNHEY as CDR1 and SVGEGT as CDR2.

The sequence came from a human donor in good health (CMV status not recorded). Some clones in this sample may be carry-over from other donors' samples. The sample was PBMCs. The chain joins TRBV6-2 or TRBV6-3 to TRBJ2-3, with TRBD1 as a weak D call on 6 bases. CDR3 reads: CASKYSGTSTDTQYF. The DNA sequence is given as TGTGCCAGCAAATACTCCGGGACATCGACAGATACGCAGTATTTT.